This TCR beta chain was documented in a study of blood T cell repertoires in COVID-19. The wider study: Acute and convalescent COVID-19 specimens originated in the United States, Italy and Spain.

Under the authors' procedure: Amplification of reference gene primers was used by the study to estimate nucleated cell counts. The assay was immunoSEQ multiplex PCR, and TCRdb's table has in-frame clones only and misses some. V and J calls and clone size are as listed in that table; D and trimming were resolved from the DNA. The table has roughly 250,000 clones, approximately 83% seen once; the top ten hold 3.3%. CDR3 length: 17 residues. Trimming took 0 bases from V and 2 from J, leaving 11 bases between them. Germline assignment: CDR1 LGHNA and CDR2 YNFKEQ. Participants were aged about 18 to 100 years from roughly 26 US areas. Participant reports of clinical history set cohort assignment.

Sequencing input: PBMCs or T cells enriched from blood (not recorded which). The J gene is TRBJ2-6, the V gene TRBV4-2, with a possible D match to TRBD2 (6 bases). This TCR was sampled from a woman aged 40 to 50 with acute COVID-19. As DNA, the CDR3 is TGTGCCAGCAGCCAAGATGTCCGGGGGACTGGGGCCAACGTCCTGACTTTC. Translation gives CASSQDVRGTGANVLTF.